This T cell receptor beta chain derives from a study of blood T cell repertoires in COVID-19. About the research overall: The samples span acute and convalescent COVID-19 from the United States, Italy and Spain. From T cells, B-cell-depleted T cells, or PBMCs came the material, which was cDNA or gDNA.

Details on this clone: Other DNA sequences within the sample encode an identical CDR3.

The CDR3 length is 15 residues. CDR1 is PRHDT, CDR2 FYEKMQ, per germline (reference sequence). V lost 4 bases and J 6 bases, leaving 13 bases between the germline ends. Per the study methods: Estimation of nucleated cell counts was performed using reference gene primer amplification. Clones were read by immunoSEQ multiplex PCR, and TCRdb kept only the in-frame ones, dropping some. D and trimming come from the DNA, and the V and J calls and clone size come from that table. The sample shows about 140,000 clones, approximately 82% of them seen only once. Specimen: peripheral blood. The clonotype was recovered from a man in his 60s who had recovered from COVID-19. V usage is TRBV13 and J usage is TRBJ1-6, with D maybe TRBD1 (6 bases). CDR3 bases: TGTGCCAGCAGCTATTCGGACAGAGGTAATTCACCCCTCCACTTT. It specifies CASSYSDRGNSPLHF.